This T cell receptor (beta chain) was identified in a study of blood T cell repertoires in COVID-19. Study overall: Samples representing acute and convalescent COVID-19 were sourced from the United States, Italy and Spain.

The CDR3 spans 11 residues. V gave up 7 bases and J gave up 3 bases, with 6 bases separating them. Per the germline V gene, CDR1 is SNHLY and CDR2 is FYNNEI. Per the original methods: By means of reference gene primer amplification, nucleated cell counts were estimated. Here immunoSEQ multiplex PCR was the method, and the copy in TCRdb shows in-frame clones only, minus some. For V, J and clone size, that table is used; D and trimming come from the DNA. The repertoire consists of 70,000 to 95,000 clones, with around four fifths occurring once and the leading ten covering 1.8%. The V gene is TRBV2, the J gene TRBJ1-1; D unclear. Sequences were obtained from peripheral blood. The clonotype comes from an older woman with acute or convalescent COVID-19. The CDR3 DNA follows: TGTGCCAGCAAACGGGACACTGAAGCTTTCTTT. It translates to CASKRDTEAFF.